The sequence of this TCR beta chain was determined in a study of blood T cells in healthy people across ages. Study background: There was about one barcoded beta molecule captured by template switching per two T cells. Study-wide results and limits: Measured against age, TCR beta diversity per million T cells decreased in a roughly linear manner.

Concerning this clonotype itself: Antigen specificity is unknown.

J was trimmed by 1 base and V by 6 bases; bases with no gene match: 4. CDR1 and CDR2 (germline): DFQATT, SNEGSKA (reference sequence). The CDR3 has 14 residues. Next came a second PCR, run for about 6 to 12 cycles, which used a sample-barcoded 5' primer along with a J-beta primer mix. The yield of each sample was at least 2.5 million CDR3-containing paired-end reads. TCRdb called the 5' RACE reads again in MiXCR, with one record for every CDR3 protein. The sample holds approximately 880,000 distinct CDR3 sequences; around 48% are singletons and the top ten take under 15%. Every donor contributed roughly 10 milliliters of peripheral blood by blood draw.

The sequencing input was blood. The V gene is TRBV20-1, the J gene TRBJ2-5; 11 bases line up with TRBD2. This sequence originates from a man aged 30-40 years in good health. The CDR3, as DNA: TGCAGTGCCACCGGGACTAGCGGCCAAGAGACCCAGTACTTC. It yields the protein CSATGTSGQETQYF.